The 24 T cell receptor beta chains below all came from one sample that was sequenced in a study of blood T cell repertoires in COVID-19. Profiling relied on immunoSEQ multiplex PCR, and the TCRdb table lists in-frame clones only, not all of them. This table holds fewer than 350,000 clones, 88% found once. Sequenced sample: PBMCs or T cells enriched from blood (not recorded which). The receptor source for this set is a woman aged 30 to 39 who had been exposed to COVID-19.

In DNA form, the CDR3 reads TGTGCCAGCAGCTTAAATCGGCCTAGCGGGAGTCGGGACAATGAGCAGTTCTTC. As protein: CASSLNRPSGSRDNEQFF. The J gene is TRBJ2-1, the V gene TRBV7-3, with 10 nucleotides matching TRBD2. This CDR3 contains 18 residues. V lost 1 base and J lost 5; bases outside the gene matches: 11. Germline CDR1 and CDR2: SGHTA and FQGTGA.

The gene calls are TRBV5-1 and TRBJ2-7; 11 positions agree with TRBD2. The CDR3 is made up of 15 amino acids. Germline lookup yields CDR1 SGHRS and CDR2 YFSETQ. Germline trimming cut 4 bases from V and 7 bases from J; bases unmatched to any gene: 10. CDR3 sequence (DNA): TGCGCCAGCAGCCCCCCGGGACTAGCGGTACTGGAGCAGTACTTC. Residues: CASSPPGLAVLEQYF.

The chain uses TRBV11-3 and TRBJ1-4, with TRBD1 identical over 10 bases. V lost 5 bases and J lost 4; bases outside the gene matches: 4. The CDR3 is 15 residues long. CDR1 and CDR2 from the germline V gene are SGHNT and YENEEA. CDR3 amino acids: CASSAGTGVNEKLFF. CDR3 nucleotides: TGTGCCAGCAGCGCCGGGACAGGGGTTAATGAAAAACTGTTTTTT.

J is TRBJ2-7 and V is TRBV19; possibly TRBD2 for D (6 bases). V lost 0 bases to trimming and J lost 4 bases, with 22 bases between them. CDR3 length: 18 amino acids. Per the germline V gene, CDR1 is LNHDA and CDR2 is SQIVND (reference sequence). The CDR3 sequence is CASSIDGSWRGKLYEQYF. As DNA, the CDR3 is TGTGCCAGTAGTATAGATGGGTCATGGCGCGGGAAACTGTACGAGCAGTACTTC.

This rearrangement joins TRBV19 to TRBJ1-5; 11 bases match TRBD1. The CDR3 is made up of 14 amino acids. CDR1 and CDR2 from the germline V gene are LNHDA and SQIVND (reference sequence). The junction had 4 bases not matched to a gene; V was cut back by 6 bases and J by 6 bases. This CDR3 is CASRRTGGPQPQHF. For the CDR3, the DNA is TGTGCCAGTAGACGGACAGGGGGCCCTCAGCCCCAGCATTTT.

J is TRBJ1-1 and V is TRBV12-5, with 9 positions matching TRBD1. Per the germline V gene, CDR1 is LGHNT and CDR2 is FRNRAP. The CDR3 is 15 amino acids. The V gene end was trimmed by 1 base and the J gene end by 11 bases; junction bases not matched to a gene: 11. CDR3 residues: CASGLGGQGRSWAFF. CDR3 nucleotide sequence: TGTGCTAGTGGTTTGGGGGGACAGGGCCGGAGTTGGGCTTTCTTT.

The table lists this clone with a count of one. The rearrangement links TRBV29-1 to TRBJ2-3; TRBD2 matches 8 bases. CDR1 and CDR2 from the germline V gene are SQVTM and ANQGSEA. Trimming at V came to 4 bases and at J to 0 bases, leaving 3 bases not matched to a gene. This CDR3 has 14 amino acids. The CDR3 sequence is CSVVAGSSTDTQYF. The CDR3 bases are TGCAGCGTTGTAGCGGGGTCTAGCACAGATACGCAGTATTTT.

Written as DNA, the CDR3 is TGTGCCAGCAGTTACCCTATACTAGCGGGAATCACAGATACGCAGTATTTT. Its protein is CASSYPILAGITDTQYF. The chain recombines TRBV6-2 or TRBV6-3 with TRBJ2-3; TRBD2 matches 10 bases. V was clipped by 2 bases and J by 2 bases; unmatched bases: 7. This CDR3 has 17 residues. In germline, CDR1 is MNHEY, CDR2 SVGEGT.

The rearrangement links TRBV3-1 (or the pseudogene TRBV3-2) to TRBJ2-1; 14 nucleotides agree with TRBD2. Trimming removed 5 bases from V and 9 bases from J; junction bases left unmatched: 3. The CDR3 loop spans 14 amino acids. CDR1 LGHDT and CDR2 YNNKEL come from the germline V gene (reference sequence). The CDR3 spells CASSGLAGGGEQFF. In DNA, the CDR3 is TGTGCCAGCAGCGGACTAGCGGGAGGCGGTGAGCAGTTCTTC.

The chain combines TRBV21-1 with TRBJ1-5. TRBV21-1 is a pseudogene. The CDR3 covers 16 residues. CDR3 bases: TGTGCCAGCAGCAAGGAGAGGGACTCCAGCAATCAGCCCCAGCATTTT. Translating gives CASSKERDSSNQPQHF.

The chain links TRBV5-1 to TRBJ2-3; 8 bases line up with TRBD1. The CDR3 is 16 amino acids. Trimming removed 2 bases from V and 2 bases from J; junction bases left unmatched: 7. Germline CDR1 SGHRS, CDR2 YFSETQ. In DNA form, the CDR3 reads TGCGCCAGCAGCTTAGGGAACAGGGGGATCACAGATACGCAGTATTTT. As protein: CASSLGNRGITDTQYF.

The chain has TRBV28 and TRBJ2-3, with 15 bases fitting TRBD2. Per germline, CDR1 MDHEN and CDR2 SYDVKM. V shed 4 bases, J shed 5 bases, and the junction held 10 bases outside the gene matches. The CDR3 contains 18 residues. The DNA for the CDR3 is TGTGCCAGCAGTTCGTATGGACTAGCGGGAGGGCCCGGAGATACGCAGTATTTT. Translating gives CASSSYGLAGGPGDTQYF.

J is TRBJ1-2 and V is TRBV15, with TRBD1 identical over 7 bases. CDR1 is LNHNV and CDR2 is YYDKDF in the germline V gene (reference sequence). Trimming cost V 0 bases and J 4 bases; bases outside gene matches: 8. This CDR3 is 16 amino acids long. This chain's CDR3 is CATSRDRGQRAYGYTF. The CDR3 nucleotides are TGTGCCACCAGCAGAGATAGGGGACAGCGAGCCTATGGCTACACCTTC.

The V call is TRBV27, the J call TRBJ1-2, with D hard to call. The germline V gene encodes CDR1 MNHEY and CDR2 SMNVEV (reference sequence). V was pared by 5 bases and J by 3 bases, with 16 bases between. The CDR3 is made up of 15 amino acids. CDR3 DNA sequence: TGTGCCAGCAGTCTGGGGTCCGGGAGCCACTATGGCTACACCTTC. Protein product: CASSLGSGSHYGYTF.

This clone was seen a few times. The chain carries TRBV7-3 and TRBJ1-2; D is ambiguous. V was clipped by 5 bases and J by 4 bases, with 11 bases between them. This CDR3 region has 13 residues. Germline V gives CDR1 SGHTA, CDR2 FQGTGA. In DNA, the CDR3 is TGTGCCAGCAGCATCGGGAGTGGCTATGGCTACACCTTC. Translating gives CASSIGSGYGYTF.

The rearrangement uses TRBV2 and TRBJ1-5, with D unclear. The CDR3 consists of 14 residues. CDR1 SNHLY and CDR2 FYNNEI come from the germline V gene. Trimming left V 4 bases short and J 6 bases short, with 13 bases between. The CDR3, as DNA: TGTGCCAGCAGTGGGAGCGGGGTTGGTCAGCCCCAGCATTTT. Protein: CASSGSGVGQPQHF.

Comments on this clone: The sample contains more than one DNA sequence encoding this CDR3. The rearrangement joins TRBV10-1 to TRBJ2-1; 11 nucleotides align to TRBD2. The CDR3 consists of 16 residues. CDR1 WNHNN and CDR2 SYGVQD come from the germline V gene (reference sequence). The V and J ends lost 3 bases and 0 bases, in that order; junction bases with no gene match: 1. The CDR3 region has the DNA TGCGCCAGCAGTGATACTAGCGGGAGCTCCTACAATGAGCAGTTCTTC. It translates to CASSDTSGSSYNEQFF.

CDR3 region: CASSLKAGNGELFF. The CDR3 DNA follows: TGTGCCAGCAGCTTAAAGGCAGGGAACGGGGAGCTGTTTTTT. V and J are TRBV7-3 and TRBJ2-2, with D tentatively TRBD1 (5 bases). This CDR3 contains 14 residues. Germline loops: CDR1 SGHTA, CDR2 FQGTGA. Trimming shortened V by 1 base and J by 7 bases, and 10 bases separated the two germline ends.

The genes are TRBV29-1 and TRBJ2-1; D is possibly TRBD1 (5 bases). Germline CDR1 reads SQVTM; CDR2 reads ANQGSEA. V dropped 6 bases and J dropped 3 bases, with 21 bases sitting between them. There are 16 residues in the CDR3. As DNA, the CDR3 is TGCAGCGTCGCCCCCCAAGGAAAGGGGATCTACAATGAGCAGTTCTTC. Protein sequence: CSVAPQGKGIYNEQFF.

This sequence joins TRBV12-3 or TRBV12-4 and TRBJ1-5; the D is unclear. The CDR3 consists of 13 residues. The V gene lost 0 bases and the J gene lost 5 bases, with 5 bases spanning the gap. The DNA of the CDR3 is TGTGCCAGCAGTTTAGCTGTAGATCAGCCCCAGCATTTT. This codes for CASSLAVDQPQHF.

The chain uses TRBV12-3 or TRBV12-4 and TRBJ1-4; D unresolved. The V end was cut by 3 bases, the J end by 7 bases, with 6 bases between. The CDR3 is 12 amino acids. The chain's CDR3 is CASSLWPEKLFF. The CDR3 nucleotides read TGTGCCAGCAGTTTGTGGCCTGAAAAACTGTTTTTT.

This chain links TRBV7-9 with TRBJ1-4; D is ambiguous. There are 13 residues in the CDR3. Trimming removed 3 bases at V and 6 bases at J, with 8 bases between. Germline CDR1 is SEHNR and CDR2 is FQNEAQ (reference sequence). The CDR3 spells CASSFPPDEKLFF. The CDR3, as DNA: TGTGCCAGCAGCTTTCCCCCAGATGAAAAACTGTTTTTT.

V usage is TRBV5-1 and J usage is TRBJ2-3, with 11 bases identical to TRBD1. Per germline, CDR1 SGHRS and CDR2 YFSETQ. This CDR3 has 16 amino acids. Germline trimming cut 7 bases from V and 4 bases from J; bases unmatched to any gene: 11. This CDR3 reads CASARDRGAGADTQYF. The CDR3 region has the DNA TGCGCCAGCGCCCGGGACAGGGGGGCCGGGGCAGATACGCAGTATTTT.

The genes are TRBV18 and TRBJ2-1, with 10 bases matching TRBD2. Trimming took 3 bases from V and 7 from J; bases not matched to a gene: 12. Germline V gives CDR1 KGHSH, CDR2 LQKENI. The CDR3 runs 17 residues. The CDR3 loop is CASSPWTSGGLGNEQFF. CDR3 DNA sequence: TGTGCCAGCTCACCCTGGACTAGCGGAGGCCTCGGGAATGAGCAGTTCTTC.